The present TCR beta chain was sequenced within a study of shared clonotypes between healthy human individuals. All the donors were Caucasian adults who lived in Nashville, Tennessee. The table came from immunoSEQ multiplex PCR; TCRdb's copy has only in-frame clones and leaves some out. The sample yields approximately 2.3 million clones, 85% to 95% seen once. This CDR3 comprises 13 residues. Trimming took 10 bases from V and 5 from J, leaving 16 bases between them. From germline, CDR1 is MDHEN and CDR2 SYDVKM. The TCR sequence derives from a man younger than 35 in good health. Some clones in this sample may be carry-over from other donors' samples. The sequenced sample was naive CD4+ T cells from PBMCs. Noted subset: CD45RA+ positively selected. The chain carries TRBV28 and TRBJ2-3, with D perhaps matching TRBD1 or TRBD2 (5 bases each). CDR3 amino acids: CATRSGQRDTQYF. As DNA, the CDR3 is TGTGCCACCAGATCGGGGCAGAGAGATACGCAGTATTTT.